These T cell receptor beta chains were read from a single sample in a study of response to subunit inactivated influenza vaccine. MiXCR, applied by TCRdb to the RT-PCR reads, yields one record per CDR3 protein. The data hold approximately 530,000 distinct CDR3 sequences, with less than 10% observed a single time. Sample: PBMCs from blood, taken around 25 months after vaccination. All receptors derive from a man in his fifties or sixties who received an inactivated influenza vaccine. Both conserved end residues are part of each CDR3. D genes are given only for firm matches. A row's size may be missing; if present it is once, few, many or a size class.

j_call	d_call	clone_size	v_call	cdr3_nt	cdr3_aa
TRBJ2-7	-	few	TRBV20-1	TGCAGTGCTAGACTAATTCGCGAGCAGTACTTC	CSARLIREQYF
TRBJ1-6	-	many	TRBV15	TGTGCCACCAGCAGAGCCGTAGGGTCACCCCTCCACTTT	CATSRAVGSPLHF
TRBJ2-7	-	many	TRBV5-6	TGTGCCAGCAGCCCCGGGCTTTCGGGCGAGCAGTACTTC	CASSPGLSGEQYF
TRBJ1-1	-	-	TRBV24-1	TGTGCCACCAGCTTAACGGGGGGCACTGAAGCTTTCTTT	CATSLTGGTEAFF
TRBJ2-5	-	few	TRBV7-2	TGTGCCAGCAGCGTCCTCGGGGGGACCCAGTACTTC	CASSVLGGTQYF
TRBJ2-2	-	-	TRBV6-2/TRBV6-3	TGTGCCAGCACCCTCTTGCCGGGGCTGAACACCGGGGAGCTGTTTTTT	CASTLLPGLNTGELFF
TRBJ1-5	-	-	TRBV10-3	TGTGCCATCAGTGAGGGGGGTTTGCATCAGCCCCAGCATTTT	CAISEGGLHQPQHF
TRBJ2-1	TRBD2	few	TRBV7-2	TGTGCCAGCAGCTTAGTTGCGGGGGGGCATGATGAGCAGTTCTTC	CASSLVAGGHDEQFF
TRBJ2-2	-	many	TRBV4-3	TGCGCCAGCAGCCAAGATACGGCAAGTGTGGACACCGGGGAGCTGTTTTTT	CASSQDTASVDTGELFF
TRBJ2-1	-	few	TRBV2	TGTGCCAGCAAGGGGGTTAGGGGGAGCTCCTACAATGAGCAGTTCTTC	CASKGVRGSSYNEQFF
TRBJ2-3	-	many	TRBV20-1	TGCAGTGTGGGGGACACCACCGGAGGGACAGATACGCAGTATTTT	CSVGDTTGGTDTQYF
TRBJ2-2	-	few	TRBV5-4	TGTGCCAGCAGCCGAGGGTTGTTCACCGGGGAGCTGTTTTTT	CASSRGLFTGELFF
TRBJ2-7	TRBD2	few	TRBV20-1	TGCAGTGCTCAACACCCGGGACTAGCGGGAGGGCCCTACGAGCAGTACTTC	CSAQHPGLAGGPYEQYF
TRBJ1-5	-	few	TRBV27	TGTGCCAGCAGTCCGACAGCTTATAGCAATCAGCCCCAGCATTTT	CASSPTAYSNQPQHF
TRBJ2-7	TRBD1	-	TRBV5-1	TGCGCCAGCAGTTGGGACAGTGACTACGAGCAGTACTTC	CASSWDSDYEQYF
TRBJ1-5	-	-	TRBV5-5	TGTGCCAGCAGCTTGGTCAGGGTCGGCCAGCCCCAGCATTTT	CASSLVRVGQPQHF
TRBJ1-1	-	-	TRBV7-9	TGTGCCAGCAGCAACTCGGGGAACACTGAAGCTTTCTTT	CASSNSGNTEAFF
TRBJ1-1	-	many	TRBV27	TGTGCCAGCAGTGTAGACAGGTTGAACACTGAAGCTTTCTTT	CASSVDRLNTEAFF
TRBJ2-7	-	many	TRBV5-1	TGCGCCAGCAGCTTGGTTATCGGGTCCGGCTACGAGCAGTACTTC	CASSLVIGSGYEQYF
TRBJ1-1	TRBD1	many	TRBV14	TGTGCCAGCAGCCAGCCTCAGGGGGCGTGGACTGAAGCTTTCTTT	CASSQPQGAWTEAFF
TRBJ2-1	TRBD1	-	TRBV24-1	TGTGCCACCAGTGTTAACAGGGGCGGTATTTACAATGAGCAGTTCTTC	CATSVNRGGIYNEQFF
TRBJ2-3	-	-	TRBV9	TGTGCCAGCAGCGTAGGGGACAACACAGATACGCAGTATTTT	CASSVGDNTDTQYF
TRBJ2-1	-	few	TRBV4-2	TGTGCCAGCAGCCAACGGACTGTCCAAGGCAACAATGAGCAGTTCTTC	CASSQRTVQGNNEQFF
TRBJ2-6	TRBD1	many	TRBV18	TGTGCCAGCTCATCAGTCTCGGGACAGGGAAAGACTGGGGCCAACGTCCTGACTTTC	CASSSVSGQGKTGANVLTF
TRBJ2-1	-	many	TRBV25-1	TGTGCCAGCAGTGGGTGGAATGAGCAGTTCTTC	CASSGWNEQFF
TRBJ2-1	TRBD2	many	TRBV5-1	TGCGCCAGCAGCTTGAGCGGGGGGGAGTCCTACAATGAGCAGTTCTTC	CASSLSGGESYNEQFF
TRBJ2-7	-	-	TRBV5-1	TGCGCCAGCAGCTTAGGTGGGACGGACTCCTACGAGCAGTACTTC	CASSLGGTDSYEQYF
TRBJ1-1	-	many	TRBV7-2	TGTGCCAGCAGCTTATACAGGGAGTACACTGAAGCTTTCTTT	CASSLYREYTEAFF
TRBJ1-4	-	many	TRBV12-3/TRBV12-4	TGTGCCAGCAGGGCTACGGAGGAAAAACTGTTTTTT	CASRATEEKLFF
TRBJ2-2	-	-	TRBV15	TGTGCCACCAGCAGAGATATCGCCGGGGAGCTGTTTTTT	CATSRDIAGELFF
TRBJ2-4	TRBD2	many	TRBV20-1	TGCAGTGCGAGATTAGCGGGGGGGCGTCTGGTAAACATTCAGTACTTC	CSARLAGGRLVNIQYF
TRBJ2-1	TRBD2	few	TRBV15	TGTGCCACCAGCAGTTCACTAGCGAACGACAATGAGCAGTTCTTC	CATSSSLANDNEQFF
TRBJ1-1	-	few	TRBV28	TGTGCCAGCAGTTTACTGACAGAAGCTCACACTGAAGCTTTCTTT	CASSLLTEAHTEAFF
TRBJ2-7	-	-	TRBV7-2	TGTGCCAGCAGCTTAGCGCGGCAGACCTCCTACGAGCAGTACTTC	CASSLARQTSYEQYF
TRBJ2-3	TRBD1	-	TRBV20-1	TGCAGTGCTAGAGGGGGCAGGGGGCCAGATACGCAGTATTTT	CSARGGRGPDTQYF
TRBJ2-3	-	many	TRBV20-1	TGCAGTGCTCAGGGTCCCCCCTCGGGCACAGATACGCAGTATTTT	CSAQGPPSGTDTQYF
TRBJ2-2	TRBD1	few	TRBV3-1	TGTGCCAGCAGCCAGACCGGGACAGGGAACACCGGGGAGCTGTTTTTT	CASSQTGTGNTGELFF
TRBJ2-2	TRBD2	many	TRBV9	TGTGCCAGCAGCGTGGGGACTAGCGGGTCCGGGGAGCTGTTTTTT	CASSVGTSGSGELFF
TRBJ2-7	-	few	TRBV7-2	TGTGCCAGCAGCTTAAGCCCTAAGTACGAGCAGTACTTC	CASSLSPKYEQYF
TRBJ1-4	-	many	TRBV15	TGTGCCACCAGCCCGCGGACAGCAACTAATGAAAAACTGTTTTTT	CATSPRTATNEKLFF
TRBJ1-5	-	few	TRBV7-9	TGTGCCAGCAGCTTAGCAGGTAACCATCAGCCCCAGCATTTT	CASSLAGNHQPQHF
TRBJ2-3	-	few	TRBV15	TGTGCCACCAGCCCTTCCACCTACACAGATACGCAGTATTTT	CATSPSTYTDTQYF
TRBJ2-3	-	many	TRBV12-3/TRBV12-4	TGTGCCAGCAGCTCGGAGTGGAAGAGCACAGATACGCAGTATTTT	CASSSEWKSTDTQYF
TRBJ2-2	TRBD1	few	TRBV4-2	TGTGCCAGCAGCCAACGCCGGGACAGTGGCACCGGGGAGCTGTTTTTT	CASSQRRDSGTGELFF
TRBJ1-5	-	many	TRBV20-1	TGCAGTGCTATCCAGGGTAGTAGCAATCAGCCCCAGCATTTT	CSAIQGSSNQPQHF
TRBJ1-2	-	few	TRBV20-1	TGCAGTGCTAACCAGGGGCGCGGCTATGGCTACACCTTC	CSANQGRGYGYTF
TRBJ2-5	-	many	TRBV29-1	TGCAGCGTTGAGGGACAAATGGACACCGGCGGTACGGCTTGGGGCCAAGAGACCCAGTACTTC	CSVEGQMDTGGTAWGQETQYF
TRBJ1-1	-	many	TRBV9	TGTGCCAGCAGCCCAGGAACTGAAGCTTTCTTT	CASSPGTEAFF
TRBJ2-3	-	-	TRBV12-3/TRBV12-4	TGTGCCAGCACTTTATCCGGGGGCTACGATACGCAGTATTTT	CASTLSGGYDTQYF
TRBJ1-4	-	-	TRBV11-2	TGTGCCAGCACCCCGTGGGCAGGGGAGGAAAAACTGTTTTTT	CASTPWAGEEKLFF
TRBJ2-7	-	few	TRBV28	TGTGCCAGCAGCCGTCCCGGGACACAATTTCGCTACGAGCAGTACTTC	CASSRPGTQFRYEQYF
TRBJ2-5	-	many	TRBV12-3/TRBV12-4	TGTGCCAGCAGTTCACAATCCCCTGGAGCAGAGACCCAGTACTTC	CASSSQSPGAETQYF
TRBJ2-7	TRBD1	-	TRBV12-3/TRBV12-4	TGTGCCAGCAGCCGCCCCGGACAGGGGATCTACGAGCAGTACTTC	CASSRPGQGIYEQYF
TRBJ1-1	-	-	TRBV29-1	TGCAGCGGCCGGAGGACAGCTTTGAACACTGAAGCTTTCTTT	CSGRRTALNTEAFF
TRBJ1-1	TRBD1	-	TRBV27	TGTGCCAGCAGACTAGAACGACAGGGTATCACTGAAGCTTTCTTT	CASRLERQGITEAFF
TRBJ2-5	-	few	TRBV15	TGTGCCGCGTCGACAGGACAAGAGACCCAGTACTTC	CAASTGQETQYF
TRBJ2-5	TRBD2	many	TRBV5-1	TGCGCCAGCAGCTTCGGGGGGGTGGAGACCCAGTACTTC	CASSFGGVETQYF
TRBJ2-7	-	many	TRBV20-1	TGCAGTCCCGTAGGGGTTCGGCAGTACTTC	CSPVGVRQYF